The entry that follows covers one T cell receptor (beta chain) sequence. Its antigen is as yet unknown. CDR1 is SGHRS and CDR2 is YFSETQ in the germline V gene. The CDR3 covers 19 residues. Trimming cost V 1 base and J 4 bases, with 25 bases left between them. Several immunoSEQ plates received, in even portions, the genomic DNA of each subset. Sequenced by immunoSEQ multiplex PCR; TCRdb stores in-frame clones only, minus some. The sample gives millions of clones, 85% to 95% of which show up once; roughly 0.13% is in the top ten. The data derive from a study of shared clonotypes between healthy human individuals. Study conclusions and caveats: The diversity represented, both genetic and in exposure history, was limited by few donors. Naive subsets generally exceeded memory subsets in estimated richness.

The TCR was taken from a man aged 18 to 30 in good health. The chain uses TRBV5-1 and TRBJ2-3, with D perhaps TRBD2 (5 bases). Sequencing input: naive CD4+ T cells sorted from blood. Stated subset: CD45RA+ positively selected. CDR3 in DNA: TGCGCCAGCAGCTTGTGGTTTCTTGGCGGAGCGGAAAAGGCAGATACGCAGTATTTT. This gives the protein CASSLWFLGGAEKADTQYF.